The TCR beta chain under discussion was sequenced for a study of blood T cell repertoires in COVID-19. For the study at large: COVID-19 samples, acute and convalescent, were from the United States, Italy and Spain. PBMCs, B-cell-depleted T cells, or T cells provided the cDNA or gDNA that made up the material.

The length of the CDR3 is 15 residues. Trimming took 8 bases from V and 3 from J; bases not matched to a gene: 11. CDR1 and CDR2 from the germline V gene are MNHEY and SMNVEV (reference sequence). Original analysis: Reference gene primer amplification gave nucleated cell count estimates. Produced via immunoSEQ multiplex PCR; TCRdb's table is partial and in-frame only. V and J calls and clone size follow that table, whereas D and trimming were derived from the DNA. This table holds 280,000 or so clones, approximately 83% found once. The sequencing sample was made of peripheral blood. This clonotype was sampled from a human donor in a cohort sampled during active COVID-19. The chain is built from TRBV27 and TRBJ2-3; 7 bases align to TRBD2. The CDR3 coding sequence is TGTGCCAGCGGCCACGGGGGGAGCCCGACAGATACGCAGTATTTT. Translating gives CASGHGGSPTDTQYF.